This T cell receptor (beta chain) was identified during a study of T cells in narcolepsy (dated 2018 in TCRdb). With respect to the entire study: The study enrolled patients with narcolepsy type 1 or type 2 (NT1, NT2) together with healthy control donors. Autoreactive T cells targeting hypocretin neuron self-antigens (hypocretin, TRIB2) were sought in narcolepsy patients, and TCR Vbeta sequencing was used to track clonotypes in blood and CSF. The paper as a whole reports these results and caveats: Autoreactive clonotypes were reported to be detected serially in the blood of the same patients and of different patients, but not in the blood of healthy controls. Plots comparing CSF and blood CD4+ T cell clonotypes from the same patient highlighted HCRT-specific and TRIB2-specific autoreactive clonotypes. Certain blood memory CD4+ repertoires from patients and controls had no sequences that matched autoreactive T cell clones. Numbers of sequenced blood memory CD4+ clonotypes were comparable, averaging around 40,000 in patients and roughly 32,000 in controls.

For TCR Vbeta sequencing, memory CD4+ T cells were sorted ex vivo from the peripheral blood of both healthy controls and narcolepsy patients. With respect to this clone: This receptor's antigen is unknown. Qualities for individual bases were not recorded, and no much larger clone is one base off.

The CDR3 runs 20 amino acids, cysteine and phenylalanine included. Kept here is only the CDR3 DNA, which spans 60 bases and is read in frame from base 1. The CDR1 and CDR2 encoded by the germline V gene (reference sequence) are LNHNV and YYDKDF. Between the V and J ends, shortened by 0 bases and 2 bases respectively, the junction contains 24 bases. Libraries were constructed by the immunoSEQ multiplex PCR assay. TCRdb stores this immuneACCESS table with in-frame sequences only. Part of the clones is absent; in the studies checked, under half of the shortfall reflects unresolved V genes, and no reason is known for the rest. This sample gives approximately 30,000 clones in total; 75% to 85% of them show up just once. Approximately 1.2% of the sample belongs to the ten largest clones.

Sample: CD45RA- memory CD4+ T cells from PBMCs. The intended sense of this specimen's cell subset or site label: memory T cells sorted ex vivo from peripheral blood. This chain is built from TRBV15 and TRBJ2-3, and possibly TRBD1, on 7 matching bases. This TCR derives from a human donor with narcolepsy. The CDR3 protein sequence reads: CATSREQGQSFRGDTDTQYF. At the DNA level, the sequence is TGTGCCACCAGCAGAGAACAGGGACAGAGTTTTAGGGGGGACACAGATACGCAGTATTTT.